One sample yielded the 15 T cell receptor beta chains listed below, sequenced in a study of OX40 agonist ivuxolimab in advanced cancers. Produced via immunoSEQ multiplex PCR; TCRdb's table is partial and in-frame only. The table lists over 45,000 clones, 75% to 85% of them singletons. The sequences come from CD4+ or CD8+ T cells sorted from blood, collected in a trial of the OX40 agonist ivuxolimab. The receptors here all came from an adult with an advanced solid tumor such as melanoma, head and neck, liver or kidney cancer.

This chain links TRBV20-1 with TRBJ2-7; no clear D. The V gene lost 5 bases and the J gene lost 5 bases, with 10 bases spanning the gap. This CDR3 is 11 amino acids long. Germline CDR1 DFQATT, CDR2 SNEGSKA (reference sequence). The CDR3 region is CSALRANEQYF. The CDR3 coding sequence is TGCAGTGCTTTAAGAGCCAACGAGCAGTACTTC.

V and J are TRBV29-1 and TRBJ1-1, with TRBD1 as a possible D gene (5 bases). Trimming pared 6 bases from V and 1 base from J, leaving 9 bases between. The V gene's germline CDR1 is SQVTM and CDR2 ANQGSEA. The CDR3 is 12 residues long. CDR3 protein: CSVRRGNTEAFF. The CDR3 coding sequence is TGCAGCGTCCGGAGGGGGAACACTGAAGCTTTCTTT.

CDR3 loop: CASSLLPGLAVGDTQYF. For the CDR3, the DNA is TGTGCCAGCAGCTTACTTCCGGGACTAGCGGTGGGAGATACGCAGTATTTT. This sequence joins TRBV7-2 and TRBJ2-3; 11 nucleotides match TRBD2. Trimming cost V 2 bases and J 5 bases; bases outside gene matches: 9. The germline V gene has CDR1 SGHTA and CDR2 FQGNSA. The CDR3 contains 17 residues.

The V and J genes are TRBV30 and TRBJ2-2; perhaps TRBD2 as D (6 bases). In germline, CDR1 is GTSNPN, CDR2 SVGIG (reference sequence). Trimming shortened V by 1 base and J by 1 base, and 16 bases separated the two germline ends. The length of the CDR3 is 17 residues. CDR3 DNA sequence: TGTGCCTGGAGTGGAGATAACCGGGACTTGAACACCGGGGAGCTGTTTTTT. This translates into CAWSGDNRDLNTGELFF.

This clone came up a few times. CDR3 in DNA: TGTGCCTGGAGTGAATATGGTTACGAGCAGTACTTC. Its translation is CAWSEYGYEQYF. The V gene is TRBV30, the J gene TRBJ2-7; D not certain. Trimming left V 1 base short and J 4 bases short, with 8 bases between. This CDR3 region has 12 residues. Germline CDR1 is GTSNPN and CDR2 is SVGIG (reference sequence).

This clone was found a few times. The gene calls are TRBV2 and TRBJ1-1, with unresolved D. From germline, CDR1 is SNHLY and CDR2 FYNNEI. Trimming removed 2 bases from V and 11 bases from J, with 12 bases in between. This CDR3 contains 12 residues. CDR3 loop: CASSELVAGAFF. In nucleotides, the CDR3 is TGTGCCAGCAGTGAATTGGTAGCTGGGGCTTTCTTT.

The table lists this clone with a count of one. The chain couples TRBV7-9 to TRBJ2-1; the match to TRBD2 covers 9 bases. J lost 9 bases, V lost 5 bases, and 11 bases had no gene match. This CDR3 is built from 15 residues. Germline V CDR1 and CDR2: SEHNR, FQNEAQ (reference sequence). The DNA of the CDR3 is TGTGCCAGCAGCCCGACGGCCGGCGGGAGGGGTGAGCAGTTCTTC. Translating gives CASSPTAGGRGEQFF.

The chain links TRBV28 to TRBJ1-2, with a weak D call TRBD1 (5 bases). Trimming stripped 6 bases from V and 7 bases from J, with 27 bases between. The CDR3 is 17 residues long. CDR1 MDHEN and CDR2 SYDVKM come from the germline V gene. The CDR3 bases are TGTGCCAGCAGCGTTGGCCTCCGGGACTCCCCAAGGGGTGGCTACACCTTC. Translated, it gives CASSVGLRDSPRGGYTF.

This clone was recorded only once. The chain couples TRBV15 to TRBJ2-1; D is perhaps TRBD1 (5 bases). This CDR3 is built from 14 residues. The ends were cut back, 6 bases at V and 6 bases at J, with 15 bases in the middle. CDR1 and CDR2 (germline): LNHNV, YYDKDF (reference sequence). In DNA form, the CDR3 reads TGTGCCACCAGTCAACTCCAAGGGGCCAATGAGCAGTTCTTC. Protein: CATSQLQGANEQFF. Using reference TRBV15 and TRBJ2-1 for the parts outside the CDR3, the full variable domain is DAMVIQNPRYQVTQFGKPVTLSCSQTLNHNVMYWYQQKSSQAPKLLFHYYDKDFNNEADTPDNFQSRRPNTSFCFLDIRSPGLGDTAMYLCATSQLQGANEQFFGPGTRLTVL.

V is TRBV5-4 and J is TRBJ2-5, with a tentative D call TRBD2 (6 bases). Germline V CDR1 and CDR2: SGHNT, YYREEE (reference sequence). Trimming shortened V by 4 bases and J by 4 bases, and 14 bases separated the two germline ends. The CDR3 covers 14 residues. CDR3: CASSPAEGSETQYF. In DNA form, the CDR3 reads TGTGCCAGCAGCCCGGCGGAGGGCTCAGAGACCCAGTACTTC.

J is TRBJ1-1 and V is TRBV6-6, with D unresolved. Looked up from germline, CDR1 is MNHNY and CDR2 is SVGAGI (reference sequence). The V and J ends lost 2 bases and 0 bases respectively, with 10 bases between them. The CDR3 length is 15 residues. This chain's CDR3 is CASSYEGGLNTEAFF. The CDR3 DNA sequence: TGTGCCAGCAGTTACGAGGGCGGCCTGAACACTGAAGCTTTCTTT.

The chain links TRBV19 to TRBJ2-7; D perhaps matches TRBD1 (6 bases). This CDR3 is built from 14 residues. CDR1 and CDR2 (germline): LNHDA, SQIVND (reference sequence). Trimming removed 6 bases at V and 6 bases at J, with 18 bases between. The DNA of the CDR3 is TGTGCCAGTAGCCCGACAGGATTATTCAGCGAGCAGTACTTC. Its translation is CASSPTGLFSEQYF.

The V and J genes are TRBV30 and TRBJ2-7, with D hard to call. The germline V gene has CDR1 GTSNPN and CDR2 SVGIG (reference sequence). The CDR3 runs to 12 residues. Trimming took off 3 bases at V and 4 bases at J, with 10 bases between the two ends. Here the CDR3 reads CAWSPGRYEQYF. The CDR3 DNA reads as TGTGCCTGGAGCCCCGGCAGGTACGAGCAGTACTTC.

This clone has a single count. The rearrangement links TRBV28 to TRBJ1-2; D unclear. CDR1 and CDR2 from the germline V gene are MDHEN and SYDVKM. This CDR3 has 11 residues. Trimming removed 5 bases from V and 11 bases from J, with 12 bases in between. DNA for the CDR3: TGTGCCAGCAGTCGGACCTTTGGATACACCTTC. This gives the protein CASSRTFGYTF.

The sample holds a few counts of this clone. The V and J genes are TRBV7-6 and TRBJ2-1; the match to TRBD2 covers 10 bases. The germline V gene has CDR1 SGHVS and CDR2 FNYEAQ. CDR3 length: 17 residues. With V trimmed by 1 base and J by 4 bases, 7 bases remained unmatched. CDR3 DNA sequence: TGTGCCAGCAGCTTAGTCCCTCCGACTAGCGGGTACAATGAGCAGTTCTTC. It specifies CASSLVPPTSGYNEQFF.